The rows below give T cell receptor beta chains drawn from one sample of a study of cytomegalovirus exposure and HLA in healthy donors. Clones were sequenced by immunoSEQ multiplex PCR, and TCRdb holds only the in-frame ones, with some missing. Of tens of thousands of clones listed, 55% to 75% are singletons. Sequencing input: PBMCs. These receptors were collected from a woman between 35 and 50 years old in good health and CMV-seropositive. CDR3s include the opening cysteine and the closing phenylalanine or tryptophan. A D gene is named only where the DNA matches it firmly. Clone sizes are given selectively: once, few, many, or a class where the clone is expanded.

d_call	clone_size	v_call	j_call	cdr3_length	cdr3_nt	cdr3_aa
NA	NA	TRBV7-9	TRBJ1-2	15	TGTGCCAGCAGTTTTCGGACGGGATCTAACTATGGCTACACCTTC	CASSFRTGSNYGYTF
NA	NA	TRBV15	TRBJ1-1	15	TGTGCCACCAGCAGAGATTGGGCGGGGAACACTGAAGCTTTCTTT	CATSRDWAGNTEAFF
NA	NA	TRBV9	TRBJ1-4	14	TGTGCCAGCAGCGTAGGGGAGTATAATGAAAAACTGTTTTTT	CASSVGEYNEKLFF
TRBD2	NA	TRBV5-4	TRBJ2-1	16	TGTGCCAGCAGCTTGGCCGGAGCGGGGGGAAACAATGAGCAGTTCTTC	CASSLAGAGGNNEQFF
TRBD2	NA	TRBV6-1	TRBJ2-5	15	TGTGCCAGCTGCCCTAGCGGGGGTGCTCAAGAGACCCAGTACTTC	CASCPSGGAQETQYF
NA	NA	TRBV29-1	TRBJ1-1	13	TGCAGCGTTTCCCGACGGGTGGACACTGAAGCTTTCTTT	CSVSRRVDTEAFF
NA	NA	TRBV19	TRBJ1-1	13	TGTGCCAGTAGTGAGGCAGCCCTCACTGAAGCTTTCTTT	CASSEAALTEAFF
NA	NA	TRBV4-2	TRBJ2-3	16	TGTGCCAGCAGCCAAGATGAGGCGGTTAGCACAGATACGCAGTATTTT	CASSQDEAVSTDTQYF
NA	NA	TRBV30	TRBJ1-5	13	TGTGCCTGGAGTTCCGGGAGCAATCAGCCCCAGCATTTT	CAWSSGSNQPQHF
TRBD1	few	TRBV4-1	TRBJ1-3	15	TGCGCCAGCAGCCAAGACGGGGACAGAGGAAACACCATATATTTT	CASSQDGDRGNTIYF
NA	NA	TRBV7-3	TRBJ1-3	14	TGTGCCAGCAGCTTAAACGGGGCTGGAAACACCATATATTTT	CASSLNGAGNTIYF
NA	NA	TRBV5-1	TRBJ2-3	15	TGCGCCAGCAGCCTGGACAGCCCGGACACAGATACGCAGTATTTT	CASSLDSPDTDTQYF
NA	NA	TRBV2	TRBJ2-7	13	TGTGCCAGCAGTGTGGGCAGGTCCTACGAGCAGTACTTC	CASSVGRSYEQYF
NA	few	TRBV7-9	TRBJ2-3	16	TGTGCCAGCAGCGCGACAGGAGACTCTAGCACAGATACGCAGTATTTT	CASSATGDSSTDTQYF
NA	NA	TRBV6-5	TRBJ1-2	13	TGTGCCAGCAGACTGACAGTTAACTATGGCTACACCTTC	CASRLTVNYGYTF
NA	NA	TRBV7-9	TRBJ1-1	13	TGTGCCAGCAGCTTAGGGAGGAACACTGAAGCTTTCTTT	CASSLGRNTEAFF
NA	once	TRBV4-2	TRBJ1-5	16	TGTGCCAGCAGCCAAGGTGGGGCCTCCAGCAATCAGCCCCAGCATTTT	CASSQGGASSNQPQHF
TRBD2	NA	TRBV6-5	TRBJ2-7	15	TGTGCCAGCAGTTTAAACCTCCTAGCGGACTACGAGCAGTACTTC	CASSLNLLADYEQYF
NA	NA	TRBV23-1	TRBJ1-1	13	TGCGCCAGCAATCAGGGGCTGTACACTGAAGCTTTCTTT	CASNQGLYTEAFF
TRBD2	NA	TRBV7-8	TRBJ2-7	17	TGTGCCAGCACCCTGGGACTAGCGGGGGTTCATACCTACGAGCAGTACTTC	CASTLGLAGVHTYEQYF
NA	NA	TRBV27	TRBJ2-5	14	TGTGCCAGCAGTCATGACAGGTTCAGGGAGACCCAGTACTTC	CASSHDRFRETQYF
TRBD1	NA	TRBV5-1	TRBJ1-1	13	TGCGCCAGCAGTCCCACAGGGGAGACTGAAGCTTTCTTT	CASSPTGETEAFF
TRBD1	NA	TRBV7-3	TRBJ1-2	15	TGTGCCAGCAGCTCAGACAGGGTTACTAACTATGGCTACACCTTC	CASSSDRVTNYGYTF
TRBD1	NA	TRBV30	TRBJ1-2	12	TGTGCCTGGACAGGGGGAAACTATGGCTACACCTTC	CAWTGGNYGYTF
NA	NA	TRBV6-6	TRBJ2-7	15	TGTGCCAGCAGTTTGATAGTGGGCTCAGAATACGAGCAGTACTTC	CASSLIVGSEYEQYF
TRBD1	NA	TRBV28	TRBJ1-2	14	TGTGCCAGCAGGACAGGGGGCGCCCGATATGGCTACACCTTC	CASRTGGARYGYTF
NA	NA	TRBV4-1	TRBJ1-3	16	TGCGCCAGCAGCCAAGCTCGGGGAAGTTCTGGAAACACCATATATTTT	CASSQARGSSGNTIYF
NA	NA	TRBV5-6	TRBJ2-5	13	TGTGCCAGCAGTTACGGGGAGCAAGAGACCCAGTACTTC	CASSYGEQETQYF
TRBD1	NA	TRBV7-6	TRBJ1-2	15	TGTGCCAGCAGCTCACTTCCGGGACAGGGGGCCGGCTACACCTTC	CASSSLPGQGAGYTF
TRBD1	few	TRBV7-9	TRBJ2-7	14	TGTGCCAGCAGCTTTAGGACAGGGGCCTACGAGCAGTACTTC	CASSFRTGAYEQYF
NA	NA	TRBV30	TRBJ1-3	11	TGTGCCTGGAGTCCAGGAAACACCATATATTTT	CAWSPGNTIYF
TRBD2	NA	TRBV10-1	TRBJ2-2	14	TGCGCCAGCAGTGCGCAGCGGGGATCCGGGGAGCTGTTTTTT	CASSAQRGSGELFF
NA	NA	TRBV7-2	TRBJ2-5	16	TGTGCCAGCAGCTTAGGGTGGGCAGCACCCAAGGAGACCCAGTACTTC	CASSLGWAAPKETQYF
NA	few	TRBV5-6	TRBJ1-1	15	TGTGCCAGCAGCTTGTTTCGACGGGACTACACTGAAGCTTTCTTT	CASSLFRRDYTEAFF
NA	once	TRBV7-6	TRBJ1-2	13	TGTGCCAGCAGCTCAAGAGGGCAGCGTAATAGGACCTTC	CASSSRGQRNRTF
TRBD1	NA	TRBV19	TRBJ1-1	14	TGTGCCAGTAGACATCGGGCAGGGGGCACTGAAGCTTTCTTT	CASRHRAGGTEAFF
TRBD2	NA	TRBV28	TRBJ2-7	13	TGTGCCAGCGCGGCGGGGGGATCCTACGAGCAGTACTTC	CASAAGGSYEQYF
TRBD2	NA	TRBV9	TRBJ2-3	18	TGTGCCAGCAGCCCGCGGCCCCTAGCGGGAGCGGGGGCAGATACGCAGTATTTT	CASSPRPLAGAGADTQYF
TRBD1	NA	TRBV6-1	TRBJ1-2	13	TGTGCCAGCAGCCTAGACAGGGACTATGGCTACACCTTC	CASSLDRDYGYTF
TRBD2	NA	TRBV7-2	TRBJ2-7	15	TGTGCCAGCAGCTTTACTAGCGGGGGGGCCTGGGAGCAGTACTTC	CASSFTSGGAWEQYF
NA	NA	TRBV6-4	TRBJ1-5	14	TGTGCCAGCAGTGACTACCCGGGGAAACAGCCCCAGCATTTT	CASSDYPGKQPQHF
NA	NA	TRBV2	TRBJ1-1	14	TGTGCCAGCTCCCCCCCACCGGTGAACACTGAAGCTTTCTTT	CASSPPPVNTEAFF
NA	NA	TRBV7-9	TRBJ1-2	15	TGTGCCAGCAGCCCCAGTTATGTCGTGCAACATGGCTACACCTTC	CASSPSYVVQHGYTF
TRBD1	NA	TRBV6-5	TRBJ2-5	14	TGTGCCAGCAGGCCCAGGGGGATGTGGGAGACCCAGTACTTC	CASRPRGMWETQYF
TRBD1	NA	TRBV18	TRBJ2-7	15	TGTGCCAGCTCACCCGACAGGGAATCCAATTACGAGCAGTACTTC	CASSPDRESNYEQYF
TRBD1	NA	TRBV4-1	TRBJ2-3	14	TGCGCCAGCAGCCGACAGGGGGGCCTAGATACGCAGTATTTT	CASSRQGGLDTQYF
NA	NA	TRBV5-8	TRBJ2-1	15	TGTGCCAGCAGCTCCCGACTCCTTTCCTACAATGAGCAGTTCTTC	CASSSRLLSYNEQFF
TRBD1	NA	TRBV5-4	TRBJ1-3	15	TGTGCCAGCAGCTTGACAGGGGGCGCTGGAAACACCATATATTTT	CASSLTGGAGNTIYF
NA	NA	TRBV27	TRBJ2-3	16	TGTGCCAGCAGTTCCCCTGAGGAACAGGCCACAGATACGCAGTATTTT	CASSSPEEQATDTQYF
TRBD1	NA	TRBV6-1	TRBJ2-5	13	TGTGCCAGCGCTGGACAGGGTAAAGAGACCCAGTACTTC	CASAGQGKETQYF
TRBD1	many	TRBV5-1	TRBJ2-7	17	TGCGCCAGCAGCTTAGGGACAGGGGGCATTTTGGTATACGAGCAGTACTTC	CASSLGTGGILVYEQYF